One and the same sample provided the 19 T cell receptor beta chains below, sequenced in a study of T cell responses to AZD1222 COVID-19 vaccine. Profiling relied on immunoSEQ multiplex PCR, and the TCRdb table lists in-frame clones only, not all of them. This table has over 150,000 clones, roughly 92% appearing once. Sequencing used peripheral blood, obtained on day 0 of AZD1222 vaccination. All receptors come from an adult in good health.

The V gene is TRBV3-1 (or the pseudogene TRBV3-2), the J gene TRBJ2-5; possibly TRBD1 or TRBD2 for D (6 bases each). Germline V gene data show CDR1 as LGHDT and CDR2 as YNNKEL (reference sequence). V lost 2 bases and J 5 bases, leaving 9 bases between the germline ends. The CDR3 is made up of 13 amino acids. The DNA of the CDR3 is TGTGCCAGCAGCCAAAAAGGGGGGGAGACCCAGTACTTC. Protein: CASSQKGGETQYF.

The chain carries TRBV12-3 or TRBV12-4 and TRBJ1-5; D may be TRBD1 (5 bases). This CDR3 spans 12 amino acids. Trimming cost V 5 bases and J 5 bases, with 7 bases left between them. The CDR3 bases are TGTGCCAGCAGTCCAGGGTATCAGCCCCAGCATTTT. Translating gives CASSPGYQPQHF.

J is TRBJ2-1 and V is TRBV24-1; D is possibly TRBD2 (6 bases). There are 17 residues in the CDR3. Trimming took off 4 bases at V and 0 bases at J, with 15 bases between the two ends. CDR1 and CDR2 from the germline V gene are KGHDR and SFDVKD. CDR3 protein: CATSDHLSGSSYNEQFF. DNA of the CDR3: TGTGCCACCAGTGACCACCTTAGCGGAAGCTCCTACAATGAGCAGTTCTTC.

This clone was seen more than once but under ten times. V is TRBV29-1 and J is TRBJ1-1; 9 bases are a match to TRBD1. Trimming at V came to 7 bases and at J to 0 bases, leaving 3 bases not matched to a gene. The CDR3 covers 13 residues. Germline CDR1 SQVTM, CDR2 ANQGSEA. The CDR3 region is CSATGGLNTEAFF. The CDR3 DNA reads TGCAGCGCCACAGGGGGCCTGAACACTGAAGCTTTCTTT.

The gene calls are TRBV5-1 and TRBJ2-2; 8 bases are a match to TRBD2. V gave up 2 bases and J gave up 5 bases; unmatched junction bases: 5. Germline lookup yields CDR1 SGHRS and CDR2 YFSETQ. The CDR3 runs to 15 residues. Here the CDR3 reads CASSLSGSGTGELFF. DNA of the CDR3: TGCGCCAGCAGCTTAAGCGGGAGTGGGACCGGGGAGCTGTTTTTT.

A single count supports this clone. The rearrangement uses TRBV6-5 and TRBJ1-2; 8 nucleotides align to TRBD1. This CDR3 is 15 amino acids long. The ends lost 3 bases at V and 1 base at J; junction bases unmatched: 4. Germline values: CDR1 MNHEY, CDR2 SVGAGI. The CDR3, as DNA: TGTGCCAGCAGTTATACAGGGGGGGGTAACTATGGCTACACCTTC. This gives the protein CASSYTGGGNYGYTF.

The rearrangement links TRBV19 to TRBJ2-1; D ambiguous. The V end lost 5 bases, the J end lost 0 bases, and 14 bases lay between the germline ends. Germline loops: CDR1 LNHDA, CDR2 SQIVND (reference sequence). The CDR3 spans 16 residues. The CDR3 DNA reads TGTGCCAGTAGTGAGATATTGCGGAGCTCCTACAATGAGCAGTTCTTC. Its protein product is CASSEILRSSYNEQFF.

A remark on this clone: One end of the junction varies from germline; a read error may be responsible. The CDR3 sequence is CASSGDGGQAAF. Written as DNA, the CDR3 is TGTGCCAGCAGTGGGGATGGGGGTCAAGCGGCCTTT. V is TRBV2 and J is TRBJ2-3, with D perhaps assigned TRBD1 or TRBD2 (5 bases each). The CDR3 is 12 residues long. The V gene's germline CDR1 is SNHLY and CDR2 FYNNEI.

The genes are TRBV9 and TRBJ1-2, with no clear D. CDR3 length: 13 residues. V lost 0 bases to trimming and J lost 5 bases, with 8 bases between them. In germline, CDR1 is SGDLS, CDR2 YYNGEE. CDR3 sequence reads: CASSVEIGYGYTF. In DNA, the CDR3 is TGTGCCAGCAGCGTAGAGATTGGGTATGGCTACACCTTC.

The chain is built from TRBV19 and TRBJ1-1; no reliable D call. V was pared by 6 bases and J by 2 bases, with 13 bases between. Germline V lookup: CDR1 LNHDA, CDR2 SQIVND (reference sequence). CDR3 length: 14 amino acids. The CDR3 loop reads CASRATPPNTEAFF. In nucleotides, the CDR3 is TGTGCCAGTAGAGCCACCCCTCCTAACACTGAAGCTTTCTTT.

J is TRBJ1-1 and V is TRBV28; 12 bases line up with TRBD1. CDR1 and CDR2 from the germline V gene are MDHEN and SYDVKM. J gave up 5 bases and V 6 bases, and 13 bases lay outside the gene matches. The CDR3 runs 17 residues. CDR3 region: CASSPLGTGGRGTEAFF. The CDR3 coding sequence is TGTGCCAGCAGCCCCCTAGGGACAGGGGGCAGAGGGACTGAAGCTTTCTTT.

This chain links TRBV11-2 with TRBJ2-1; TRBD2 matches at 8 bases. The germline V gene encodes CDR1 SGHAT and CDR2 FQNNGV. CDR3 size: 15 residues. V trimming: 1 base; J trimming: 8 bases; junction bases outside the gene matches: 7. The DNA of the CDR3 is TGTGCCAGCAGCTTAGGGACTAGCCGCGGGTATGAGCAGTTCTTC. The encoded protein is CASSLGTSRGYEQFF.

This clone has a handful of counts. The chain carries TRBV5-6 and TRBJ1-2, with 7 nucleotides matching TRBD1. Trimming cost V 0 bases and J 8 bases; bases outside gene matches: 4. Germline V gives CDR1 SGHDT, CDR2 YYEEEE. This CDR3 is built from 13 residues. CDR3 sequence reads: CASSLATGRGYTF. CDR3 bases: TGTGCCAGCAGCTTGGCGACAGGGCGAGGCTACACCTTC. The whole variable domain, filled in from reference TRBV5-6 and TRBJ1-2, reads DAGVTQSPTHLIKTRGQQVTLRCSPKSGHDTVSWYQQALGQGPQFIFQYYEEEERQRGNFPDRFSGHQFPNYSSELNVNALLLGDSALYLCASSLATGRGYTFGSGTRLTVV.

The chain couples TRBV28 to TRBJ1-5; D call uncertain. Germline values: CDR1 MDHEN, CDR2 SYDVKM. This CDR3 is 13 amino acids long. Trimming left V 6 bases short and J 2 bases short, with 8 bases between. Here the CDR3 DNA reads TGTGCCAGCAGCCCTCGAGGCAATCAGCCCCAGCATTTT. It specifies CASSPRGNQPQHF.

The V call is TRBV12-3 or TRBV12-4, the J call TRBJ1-1; D is perhaps TRBD1 (6 bases). CDR3 length: 12 residues. V was clipped by 10 bases and J by 6 bases, with 15 bases between them. In DNA form, the CDR3 reads TGTGCCACCCGACAGGAGTTGCCTGAAGCTTTCTTT. Protein: CATRQELPEAFF.

The CDR3 region has the DNA TGTGCCAGCAGTTACGGCGGTGGAGGGAATCAGCCCCAGCATTTT. Translating gives CASSYGGGGNQPQHF. The chain employs TRBV6-5 and TRBJ1-5; D gene ambiguous. Trimming took 2 bases from V and 4 from J, leaving 12 bases between them. The CDR3 is 15 residues long. Germline CDR1 MNHEY, CDR2 SVGAGI.

The chain employs TRBV3-1 (or the pseudogene TRBV3-2) and TRBJ1-1; D perhaps matches TRBD1 (5 bases). V lost 3 bases and J lost 1, with 9 bases in between. CDR3 length: 14 amino acids. The germline gives CDR1 LGHDT, CDR2 YNNKEL (reference sequence). The DNA for the CDR3 is TGTGCCAGCAGCCACAGGGCCCGGAACACTGAAGCTTTCTTT. Protein: CASSHRARNTEAFF.

V is TRBV18 and J is TRBJ1-1, with 10 positions matching TRBD1. CDR3 length: 14 residues. Trimming removed 6 bases from V and 2 bases from J; junction bases left unmatched: 3. In germline, CDR1 is KGHSH, CDR2 LQKENI. This chain's CDR3 is CASSGTGANTEAFF. CDR3 nucleotides: TGTGCCAGCTCCGGGACAGGGGCTAACACTGAAGCTTTCTTT.

CDR3 sequence (DNA): TGTGCCAGCAGCTTAGGACAGGGTCCCTATGGCTACACCTTC. Translating it yields CASSLGQGPYGYTF. V is TRBV7-9 and J is TRBJ1-2; 7 bases match TRBD1. Germline CDR1 is SEHNR and CDR2 is FQNEAQ (reference sequence). The CDR3 totals 14 residues. The V and J ends lost 1 base and 4 bases, in that order; junction bases with no gene match: 3.